This TCR beta chain came from a study of cytomegalovirus exposure and HLA in healthy donors. Both 60 Vbeta primers and 13 Jbeta primers went into the PCR. Profiled with immunoSEQ multiplex PCR; TCRdb holds only in-frame clones, not every one. The sample carries about 130,000 clones, approximately 61% recorded once. This CDR3 is built from 14 residues. The germline CDR1 and CDR2 sequences are SGHRS and YFSETQ. Broader study findings: After further analysis at a later stage, 17,000 or so TCR beta sequences were associated with HLA alleles at 0.05 false discovery rate. Further analysis was carried out later, and it showed several of the most significant clusters appearing linked to common viral pathogens.

With respect to this clone: Its antigen remains unknown.

The sequence was collected from a woman between 40 and 55 years old in good health and CMV-seronegative. V and J are TRBV5-1 and TRBJ2-5; D is uncertain. Matching the DNA end better, TRBJ2-7 makes the J call doubtful. Source material: PBMCs. The CDR3 protein is CASSLEADSYEQYF. The CDR3 DNA reads as TGCGCCAGCAGCTTGGAGGCTGACTCCTACGAGCAGTACTTC.